A single sample gave rise to the 31 T cell receptor beta chains below, sequenced in a study of T-cell reconstitution after alpha-beta-depleted transplantation in children (dated by TCRdb to 2016 to 2018). The library relied on PCR. Instrument used: Illumina HiSeq 2500. Molecular barcoding was employed in the preparation of TCR libraries, with unique molecular identifiers being used to normalize TCRbeta repertoire quantification. The public reads were quality trimmed at Q25 with fastp and then assembled into clones with MiXCR by TCRdb, keeping productive beta chains. CDR3 protein sequences are deduplicated, and each keeps its most common genes and DNA. The sample records about 590,000 distinct CDR3 sequences, roughly 13% of which are singletons. Approximately 2% of the sample belongs to the ten largest clones. The sample's treatment or condition label, decoded: allogeneic hematopoietic cell transplantation with graft depleted of TCRalphabeta T cells and CD19 B cells.

The material was PBMCs, mostly from graft donor cells, obtained 360 days after TCRalphabeta/CD19-depleted stem cell transplant. These receptors all come from a male patient younger than 18 who had a stem cell transplant for acute myeloid leukemia, so the T cells may come from the graft donor.

This clonotype has only a few counts. V gene TRBV5-1 combines with J gene TRBJ2-5; D is perhaps TRBD1 or TRBD2 (5 bases each). The CDR3 contains 14 residues. The V gene lost 7 bases and the J gene lost 9 bases, with 22 bases spanning the gap. Germline V gives CDR1 SGHRS, CDR2 YFSETQ. CDR3 nucleotide sequence: TGCGCCAGCGGTTCGGGACCGCCTCCTGTGGCCCAGTACTTC. Amino acids: CASGSGPPPVAQYF.

This clonotype appeared many times. V gene TRBV6-1 combines with J gene TRBJ2-3; D perhaps matches TRBD2 (7 bases). This CDR3 comprises 19 residues. Germline V CDR1 and CDR2: MNHNS, SASEGT. The germline V and J ends were trimmed by 6 bases and 0 bases, with 25 bases remaining between them. CDR3 in DNA: TGTGCCAGCAGAGGGGGACCCTCGGGGGGTGGGGGCAGCACAGATACGCAGTATTTT. Translating gives CASRGGPSGGGGSTDTQYF.

The chain combines TRBV20-1 with TRBJ2-1, with TRBD2 identical over 9 bases. CDR3 length: 14 amino acids. Per germline, CDR1 DFQATT and CDR2 SNEGSKA (reference sequence). V shed 2 bases and J 2 bases; nucleotides not matched to a gene: 1. This chain's CDR3 is CSARLAGTYNEQFF. CDR3 nucleotide sequence: TGCAGTGCTAGACTAGCGGGAACCTACAATGAGCAGTTCTTC.

This clonotype was seen repeatedly, ten times or more. The rearrangement joins TRBV4-3 to TRBJ2-7; weak D call: TRBD1 (5 bases). Germline lookup yields CDR1 LGHNA and CDR2 YSLEER. Trimming removed 1 base at V and 4 bases at J, with 11 bases between. The CDR3 loop spans 14 amino acids. CDR3 protein: CASSQGPGMYEQYF. The CDR3, as DNA: TGCGCCAGCAGCCAAGGGCCAGGGATGTACGAGCAGTACTTC.

The chain couples TRBV7-6 to TRBJ2-1, with 7 bases fitting TRBD2. The CDR3 consists of 18 residues. Germline lookup yields CDR1 SGHVS and CDR2 FNYEAQ. The V gene end was trimmed by 5 bases and the J gene end by 0 bases; junction bases not matched to a gene: 13. CDR3 nucleotides: TGTGCCAGCAGCCTGCTAGTACGAGCGGGAAGCTCCTACAATGAGCAGTTCTTC. This encodes CASSLLVRAGSSYNEQFF. Full variable domain (outside the CDR3, taken from reference TRBV7-6 and TRBJ2-1): GAGVSQSPRYKVTKRGQDVALRCDPISGHVSLYWYRQALGQGPEFLTYFNYEAQQDKSGLPNDRFSAERPEGSISTLTIQRTEQRDSAMYRCASSLLVRAGSSYNEQFFGPGTRLTVL.

The chain links TRBV7-9 to TRBJ1-1; weak D call: TRBD1 (6 bases). Germline V gene sequence: CDR1 SEHNR, CDR2 FQNEAQ (reference sequence). This CDR3 spans 15 amino acids. V was pared by 4 bases and J by 5 bases, with 17 bases between. The CDR3 bases are TGTGCCAGCAGCTCCGGGACACTTCGGGGGACTGAAGCTTTCTTT. As protein: CASSSGTLRGTEAFF.

The chain is built from TRBV10-3 and TRBJ2-2, with D perhaps TRBD1 (5 bases). Germline lookup yields CDR1 ENHRY and CDR2 SYGVKD. This CDR3 has 16 residues. The ends were cut back, 0 bases at V and 1 base at J, with 9 bases in the middle. The CDR3 DNA reads as TGTGCCATCAGTGAGTCGAGAAGGGGGAACACCGGGGAGCTGTTTTTT. Translated: CAISESRRGNTGELFF.

This clonotype was observed at least ten times. J is TRBJ2-5 and V is TRBV29-1; D is undetermined. Germline CDR1 SQVTM, CDR2 ANQGSEA. The CDR3 is made up of 11 amino acids. Trimming removed 5 bases from V and 5 bases from J, with 9 bases in between. DNA for the CDR3: TGCAGCGTTTTGTCCGGGGAGACCCAGTACTTC. It specifies CSVLSGETQYF.

The gene calls are TRBV12-3 or TRBV12-4 and TRBJ2-7; 8 bases align to TRBD1. V dropped 5 bases and J dropped 2; count of bases not matched to a gene: 5. The CDR3 length is 14 residues. CDR3 in amino acids: CASSTRTGTYEQYF. CDR3 nucleotides: TGTGCCAGCAGTACCCGGACAGGGACCTACGAGCAGTACTTC.

This clonotype was seen more than once but under ten times. This chain connects TRBV4-1 to TRBJ1-2, with D possibly matching TRBD1 (6 bases). The length of the CDR3 is 14 residues. Trimming removed 4 bases from V and 2 bases from J, with 11 bases in between. CDR1 is MGHRA, CDR2 YSYEKL, per germline. The CDR3, as DNA: TGCGCCAGCAGCCCACGGACAGAAAACTATGGCTACACCTTC. Translation: CASSPRTENYGYTF.

This CDR3 is CSAGGTILNQPQHF. CDR3 sequence (DNA): TGCAGTGCGGGCGGGACAATCCTCAATCAGCCCCAGCATTTT. This rearrangement joins TRBV20-1 to TRBJ1-5; D possibly corresponds to TRBD1 (6 bases). This CDR3 is 14 amino acids long. CDR1 and CDR2 from the germline V gene are DFQATT and SNEGSKA (reference sequence). V lost 6 bases and J 3 bases, leaving 15 bases between the germline ends.

The table lists this clonotype with a few counts. This chain connects TRBV4-3 to TRBJ2-3, with 13 bases aligning to TRBD2. The CDR3 loop spans 17 amino acids. Trimming removed 1 base from V and 2 bases from J; junction bases left unmatched: 3. Looked up from germline, CDR1 is LGHNA and CDR2 is YSLEER. The CDR3 DNA sequence: TGCGCCAGCAGCCAAGGACTAGCGGGGGGACTCACAGATACGCAGTATTTT. Amino acid sequence: CASSQGLAGGLTDTQYF.

This chain links TRBV12-3 or TRBV12-4 with TRBJ1-2, with 9 positions matching TRBD1. V shed 5 bases, J shed 4 bases, and the junction held 11 bases outside the gene matches. CDR3 size: 16 residues. The CDR3 region has the DNA TGTGCCAGCAGTCCGGGGCGGGACAGGGTGTTCTATGGCTACACCTTC. Translating gives CASSPGRDRVFYGYTF.

This clonotype was seen repeatedly, ten times or more. V and J are TRBV7-9 and TRBJ2-1; D gene unclear. The CDR3 extends over 13 amino acids. Trimming pared 6 bases from V and 6 bases from J, leaving 12 bases between. The germline CDR1 and CDR2 sequences are SEHNR and FQNEAQ (reference sequence). Here the CDR3 DNA reads TGTGCCAGCAGTCAGATCACTCCCAATGAGCAGTTCTTC. Encoded protein: CASSQITPNEQFF.

In its sample, this clonotype was seen a few times. The V and J genes are TRBV28 and TRBJ2-7; 10 nucleotides line up with TRBD2. Germline V gene sequence: CDR1 MDHEN, CDR2 SYDVKM. J gave up 0 bases and V 6 bases, and 5 bases lay outside the gene matches. The CDR3 totals 15 residues. Here the CDR3 DNA reads TGTGCCAGCAGCCGGACTAGCGGATTCTCCTACGAGCAGTACTTC. This sequence encodes CASSRTSGFSYEQYF.

This clonotype showed up just a few times. This rearrangement joins TRBV9 to TRBJ1-2, with D tentatively TRBD1 (6 bases). Germline-derived CDR1 and CDR2 are SGDLS and YYNGEE. With 3 bases removed from V and 7 bases from J, the gap between germline ends came to 16 bases. The CDR3 spans 14 residues. The CDR3 region has the DNA TGTGCCAGCAGCGGTTACAGGGTAGATGCTGGCTACACCTTC. Protein: CASSGYRVDAGYTF.

There are a few counts of this clonotype. The V gene is TRBV6-2 or TRBV6-3, the J gene TRBJ2-1, with D tentatively TRBD2 (6 bases). V shed 0 bases and J shed 9 bases, with 15 bases lying between them. Germline CDR1 MNHEY, CDR2 SVGEGT. This CDR3 comprises 15 residues. In nucleotides, the CDR3 is TGTGCCAGCAGTTACTCCGGACTAATTAGGGGTGAGCAGTTCTTC. Its translation: CASSYSGLIRGEQFF.

In its sample, this clonotype was seen many times. The chain has TRBV9 and TRBJ2-1; 12 positions agree with TRBD2. This CDR3 has 15 residues. Germline V gene sequence: CDR1 SGDLS, CDR2 YYNGEE. V shed 8 bases, J shed 8 bases, and the junction held 11 bases outside the gene matches. The CDR3 region has the DNA TGTGCCAGTGCCATACTAGCGGGAGGTGGAGATGAGCAGTTCTTC. It is translated as CASAILAGGGDEQFF.

The V and J genes are TRBV20-1 and TRBJ2-2; D may be TRBD2 (5 bases). The CDR3 has 11 amino acids. CDR1 is DFQATT, CDR2 SNEGSKA, per germline (reference sequence). The V gene lost 5 bases and the J gene lost 6 bases, with 7 bases spanning the gap. CDR3 in DNA: TGCAGTGCTCTCGGGGCCGGGGAGCTGTTTTTT. Residues: CSALGAGELFF.

The chain uses TRBV12-3 or TRBV12-4 and TRBJ2-5; perhaps D is TRBD1 or TRBD2 (6 bases each). The CDR3 spans 16 residues. V lost 2 bases to trimming and J lost 5 bases, with 18 bases between them. CDR3 in DNA: TGTGCCAGCAGTTTAAGGATAGGAACCGGGGGCGAGACCCAGTACTTC. This gives the protein CASSLRIGTGGETQYF.

This clonotype was seen repeatedly, ten times or more. CDR3 residues: CASSLNGGSSYNEQFF. The DNA for the CDR3 is TGTGCCAGCAGTTTAAACGGGGGTAGCTCCTACAATGAGCAGTTCTTC. The chain combines TRBV27 with TRBJ2-1, with a tentative D call TRBD2 (6 bases). This CDR3 is 16 amino acids long. Trimming pared 2 bases from V and 0 bases from J, leaving 11 bases between. CDR1 is MNHEY, CDR2 SMNVEV, per germline (reference sequence).

The chain employs TRBV14 and TRBJ2-7; no clear D gene. The germline V and J ends were trimmed by 3 bases and 6 bases, with 9 bases remaining between them. The germline V gene encodes CDR1 SGHDN and CDR2 FVKESK. The CDR3 covers 12 residues. In DNA, the CDR3 is TGTGCCAGCAGCCAGGGATTTTCCGAGCAGTACTTC. Translating it yields CASSQGFSEQYF.

This clonotype was counted many times. The chain couples TRBV24-1 to TRBJ2-3; 7 bases are a match to TRBD1. CDR3 length: 17 residues. V shed 1 base, J shed 7 bases, and the junction held 13 bases outside the gene matches. CDR1 is KGHDR and CDR2 is SFDVKD in the germline V gene. Written as DNA, the CDR3 is TGTGCCACCAGTGATTTCTCGACAGGGAATGGGTGGAATACGCAGTATTTT. This sequence encodes CATSDFSTGNGWNTQYF.

This chain links TRBV20-1 with TRBJ2-7; the D gene could be TRBD1 or TRBD2 (5 bases each). CDR1 is DFQATT, CDR2 SNEGSKA, per germline (reference sequence). CDR3 length equals 14 residues. Trimming removed 1 base from V and 4 bases from J, with 14 bases in between. CDR3 loop: CSARGVGRKYEQYF. CDR3 coding DNA: TGCAGTGCTAGAGGGGTGGGACGGAAATACGAGCAGTACTTC.

This chain joins TRBV6-1 and TRBJ2-2; a possible D gene is TRBD2 (5 bases). The length of the CDR3 is 17 residues. The V end lost 2 bases, the J end lost 6 bases, and 19 bases lay between the germline ends. The germline V gene encodes CDR1 MNHNS and CDR2 SASEGT. CDR3 sequence (DNA): TGTGCCAGCAGTGAAACGTTGGCTAGCAAATATTCCGGGGAGCTGTTTTTT. Translation: CASSETLASKYSGELFF.

This chain uses TRBV6-2 or TRBV6-3 with TRBJ2-1; D unclear. CDR3 size: 15 residues. The germline CDR1 and CDR2 sequences are MNHEY and SVGEGT. The germline V and J ends were trimmed by 2 bases and 7 bases, with 15 bases remaining between them. The CDR3 DNA sequence: TGTGCCAGCAGTTACCCCTATCGGGTTTGGAATGAGCAGTTCTTC. Encoded protein: CASSYPYRVWNEQFF.

This clonotype has just a few counts. The rearrangement joins TRBV25-1 to TRBJ2-5, with D unresolved. Trimming removed 8 bases from V and 4 bases from J, with 14 bases in between. Per the germline V gene, CDR1 is MGHDK and CDR2 is SYGVNS. There are 13 residues in the CDR3. The CDR3 nucleotides read TGTGCCAGCCTAGGGTGGGTCGGAGAGACCCAGTACTTC. Protein: CASLGWVGETQYF. Drawing the rest from reference TRBV25-1 and TRBJ2-5, the complete variable domain is EADIYQTPRYLVIGTGKKITLECSQTMGHDKMYWYQQDPGMELHLIHYSYGVNSTEKGDLSSESTVSRIRTEHFPLTLESARPSHTSQYLCASLGWVGETQYFGPGTRLLVL.

The genes are TRBV12-3 or TRBV12-4 and TRBJ1-1, with a weak D call TRBD1 (5 bases). V gave up 2 bases and J gave up 8 bases, with 18 bases separating them. This CDR3 contains 15 residues. The chain's CDR3 is CASSLTAGLGEEAFF. Here the CDR3 DNA reads TGTGCCAGCAGTTTAACGGCAGGGCTGGGGGAGGAAGCTTTCTTT.

This clonotype was seen only a few times. The chain recombines TRBV6-5 with TRBJ2-5; TRBD2 might be the D (5 bases). The CDR3 sequence is 15 residues long. Germline CDR1 MNHEY, CDR2 SVGAGI. The V end was cut by 2 bases, the J end by 5 bases, with 15 bases between. CDR3 residues: CASSYQALTGETQYF. For the CDR3, the DNA is TGTGCCAGCAGTTACCAAGCCTTAACGGGGGAGACCCAGTACTTC.

This clonotype was seen a handful of times. This sequence joins TRBV28 and TRBJ2-7, with D possibly TRBD1 on 5 matching bases. This CDR3 comprises 13 residues. Germline values: CDR1 MDHEN, CDR2 SYDVKM. The ends were cut back, 6 bases at V and 6 bases at J, with 15 bases in the middle. The DNA for the CDR3 is TGTGCCAGCAGACCCACAGGTGCTCCCGAGCAGTACTTC. Its protein product is CASRPTGAPEQYF.

This clonotype was detected only a few times. This chain links TRBV20-1 with TRBJ2-1; D not resolved. With 0 bases removed from V and 3 bases from J, the gap between germline ends came to 18 bases. Germline CDR1 is DFQATT and CDR2 is SNEGSKA (reference sequence). This CDR3 spans 17 amino acids. CDR3 in amino acids: CSARDFRLESIYNEQFF. The CDR3 coding sequence is TGCAGTGCTAGAGATTTCAGGCTAGAATCAATCTACAATGAGCAGTTCTTC.